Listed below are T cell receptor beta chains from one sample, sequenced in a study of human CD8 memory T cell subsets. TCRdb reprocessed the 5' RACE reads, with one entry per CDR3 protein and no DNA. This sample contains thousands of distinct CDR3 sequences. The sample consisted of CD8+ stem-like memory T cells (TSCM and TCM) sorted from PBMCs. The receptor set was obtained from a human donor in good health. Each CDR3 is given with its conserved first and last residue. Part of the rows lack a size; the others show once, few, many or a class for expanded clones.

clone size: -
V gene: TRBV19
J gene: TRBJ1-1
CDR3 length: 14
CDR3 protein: CASSISPLNTEAFF

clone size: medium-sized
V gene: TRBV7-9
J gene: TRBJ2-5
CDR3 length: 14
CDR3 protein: CASSPPNRQETQYF

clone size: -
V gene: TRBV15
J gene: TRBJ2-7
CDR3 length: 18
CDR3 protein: CATSRDSSGTGGSYEQYF

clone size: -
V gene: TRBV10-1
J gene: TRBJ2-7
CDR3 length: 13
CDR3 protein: CASSAAPDYEQYF

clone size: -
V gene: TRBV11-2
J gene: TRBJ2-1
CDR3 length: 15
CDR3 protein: CASSLGGLAFNEQFF

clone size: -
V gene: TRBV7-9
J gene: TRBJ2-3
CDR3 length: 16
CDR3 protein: CASVAETHSSTDTQYF

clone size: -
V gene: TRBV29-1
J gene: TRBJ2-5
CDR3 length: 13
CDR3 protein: CSGGREDGRTQYF

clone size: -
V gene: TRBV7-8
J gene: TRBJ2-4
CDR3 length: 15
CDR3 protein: CASSSFAGAKNIQYF

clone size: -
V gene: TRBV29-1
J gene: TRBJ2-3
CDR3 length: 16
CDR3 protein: CSVMGIGTTNTDTQYF

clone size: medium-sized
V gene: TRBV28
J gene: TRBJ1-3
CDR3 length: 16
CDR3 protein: CASSLRDLVSGNTIYF

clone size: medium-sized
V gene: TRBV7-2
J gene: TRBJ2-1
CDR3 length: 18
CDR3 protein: CASSLALGGEGSYNEQFF

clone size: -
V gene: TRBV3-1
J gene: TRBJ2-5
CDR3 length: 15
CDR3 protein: CASSQVRLAEETQYF

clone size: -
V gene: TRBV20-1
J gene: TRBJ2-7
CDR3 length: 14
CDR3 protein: CSASYLGEAYEQYF

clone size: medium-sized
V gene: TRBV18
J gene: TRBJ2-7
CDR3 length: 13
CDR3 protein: CASSPDSVYEQYF

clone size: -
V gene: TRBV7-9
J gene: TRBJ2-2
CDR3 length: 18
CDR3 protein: CASSLPPRTGENTGELFF

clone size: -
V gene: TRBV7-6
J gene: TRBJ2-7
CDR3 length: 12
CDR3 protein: CASGTGRYEQYF

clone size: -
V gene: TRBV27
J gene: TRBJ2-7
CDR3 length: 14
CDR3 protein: CASRGLAGYYEQYF

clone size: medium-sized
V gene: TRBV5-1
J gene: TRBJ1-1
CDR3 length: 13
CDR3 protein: CASSPLDNTEAFF

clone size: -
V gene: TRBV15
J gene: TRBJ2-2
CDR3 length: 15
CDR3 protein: CATLSGTANTGELFF

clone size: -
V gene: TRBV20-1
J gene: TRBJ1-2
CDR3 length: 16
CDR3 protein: CSARTPAQSPNYGYTF

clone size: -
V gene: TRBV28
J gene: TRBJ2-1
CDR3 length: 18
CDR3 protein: CASSRSMTSGRVYNEQFF

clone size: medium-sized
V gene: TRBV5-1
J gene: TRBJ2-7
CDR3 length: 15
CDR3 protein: CASSSTTPAVNEQYF

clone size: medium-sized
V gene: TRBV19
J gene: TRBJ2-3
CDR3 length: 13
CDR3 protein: CASSRAGPSTQYF

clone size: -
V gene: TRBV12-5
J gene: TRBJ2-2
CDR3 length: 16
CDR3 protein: CASGLVLAKNTGELFF

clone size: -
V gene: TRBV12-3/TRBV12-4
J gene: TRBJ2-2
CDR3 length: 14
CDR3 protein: CASSLGPHTGELFF

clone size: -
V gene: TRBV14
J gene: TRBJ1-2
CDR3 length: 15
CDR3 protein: CASSQDREGFYGYTF

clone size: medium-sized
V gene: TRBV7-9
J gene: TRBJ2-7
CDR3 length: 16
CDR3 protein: CASSLVPTGVFSEQYF

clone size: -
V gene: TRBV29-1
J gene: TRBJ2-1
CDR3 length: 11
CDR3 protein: CSVASGAEQFF

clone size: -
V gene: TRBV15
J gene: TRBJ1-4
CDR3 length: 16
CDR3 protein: CATSALGGTGGEKLFF

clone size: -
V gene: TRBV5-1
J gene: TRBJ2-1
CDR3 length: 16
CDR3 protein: CASSPRGGTGGYEQFF